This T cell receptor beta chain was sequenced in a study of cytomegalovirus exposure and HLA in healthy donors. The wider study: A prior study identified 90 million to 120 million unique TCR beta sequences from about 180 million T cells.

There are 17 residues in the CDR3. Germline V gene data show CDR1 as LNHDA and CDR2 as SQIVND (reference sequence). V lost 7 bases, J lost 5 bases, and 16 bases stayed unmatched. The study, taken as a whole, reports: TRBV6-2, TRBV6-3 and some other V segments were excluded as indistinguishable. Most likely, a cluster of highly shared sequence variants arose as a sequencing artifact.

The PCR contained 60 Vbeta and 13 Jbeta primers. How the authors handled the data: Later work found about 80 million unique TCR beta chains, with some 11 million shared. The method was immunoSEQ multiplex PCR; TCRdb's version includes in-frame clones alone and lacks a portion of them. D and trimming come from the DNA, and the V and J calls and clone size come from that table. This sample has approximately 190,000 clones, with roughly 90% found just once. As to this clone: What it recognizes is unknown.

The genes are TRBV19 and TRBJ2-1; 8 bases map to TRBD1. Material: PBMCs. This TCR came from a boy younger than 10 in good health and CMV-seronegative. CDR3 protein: CASTSGTGADWHNEQFF. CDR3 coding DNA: TGTGCCAGTACCTCGGGGACAGGCGCCGACTGGCACAATGAGCAGTTCTTC.